Listed here is a single T cell receptor beta chain. Its cognate antigen has yet to be identified. Base qualities are not at hand, and no much larger clone is one base apart. The CDR3 covers 12 residues, taking in both the cysteine and the phenylalanine. Only the CDR3 portion is preserved as DNA: 36 bases, with reading frame beginning at the first base. The CDR1 and CDR2 encoded by the germline V gene are SQVTM and ANQGSEA. V and J are truncated by 4 bases and 7 bases respectively, leaving an intervening sequence of 10 bases. This specimen belongs to a study of T cell changes during pregnancy in multiple sclerosis (dated by TCRdb to between 2017 and 2020). Broadly, across the study: The study examined how the T cell repertoire changed over the course of pregnancy in women with multiple sclerosis.

Library preparation used the immunoSEQ multiplex PCR assay. TCRdb provides this immuneACCESS table in a form limited to in-frame rearrangements. Some clones are lacking; in checked studies, under half of them reflect an unresolved V gene, and why the rest are absent is not known. The sample table contains 55,000 to 85,000 clones; only one count was recorded for approximately 92% of them. Clones ranked in the top ten supply approximately 2% of the sample. The sample was peripheral blood, taken in the second trimester of pregnancy. The chain was built from TRBV29-1 and TRBJ2-2; TRBD2 is possibly the D segment (5 matching bases). The receptor comes from a female donor with multiple sclerosis, enrolled in a pregnancy study. In nucleotide form, the sequence is TGCAGCGTTGGGCAGGCGGGCGGGGAGCTGTTTTTT. Protein translation: CSVGQAGGELFF.